The clone carrying this TCR beta chain appeared many times. Regarding time point: longitudinal time-point 3. This sample was taken from a study of neurological immune-mediated disorders. TCRdb called the 5' RACE reads again in MiXCR, with one record for every CDR3 protein. Of fewer than 55,000 distinct CDR3 sequences listed, roughly an eighth are singletons. The CDR3 has 15 amino acids. Germline V gene sequence: CDR1 SGHRS, CDR2 YFSETQ. Trimming shortened V by 0 bases and J by 9 bases, and 18 bases separated the two germline ends. The TCR comes from a male donor with HTLV-1-associated myelopathy (HAM/TSP). The sample consisted of PBMCs. This chain connects TRBV5-1 to TRBJ1-2; D might be TRBD1 (6 bases). The CDR3 reads CASSLAGAADWSYTF. CDR3 nucleotide sequence: TGCGCCAGCAGCTTGGCGGGGGCCGCTGATTGGAGCTACACCTTC. Combining the CDR3 with reference TRBV5-1 and TRBJ1-2 gives the whole variable domain KAGVTQTPRYLIKTRGQQVTLSCSPISGHRSVSWYQQTPGQGLQFLFEYFSETQRNKGNFPGRFSGRQFSNSRSEMNVSTLELGDSALYLCASSLAGAADWSYTFGSGTRLTVV.